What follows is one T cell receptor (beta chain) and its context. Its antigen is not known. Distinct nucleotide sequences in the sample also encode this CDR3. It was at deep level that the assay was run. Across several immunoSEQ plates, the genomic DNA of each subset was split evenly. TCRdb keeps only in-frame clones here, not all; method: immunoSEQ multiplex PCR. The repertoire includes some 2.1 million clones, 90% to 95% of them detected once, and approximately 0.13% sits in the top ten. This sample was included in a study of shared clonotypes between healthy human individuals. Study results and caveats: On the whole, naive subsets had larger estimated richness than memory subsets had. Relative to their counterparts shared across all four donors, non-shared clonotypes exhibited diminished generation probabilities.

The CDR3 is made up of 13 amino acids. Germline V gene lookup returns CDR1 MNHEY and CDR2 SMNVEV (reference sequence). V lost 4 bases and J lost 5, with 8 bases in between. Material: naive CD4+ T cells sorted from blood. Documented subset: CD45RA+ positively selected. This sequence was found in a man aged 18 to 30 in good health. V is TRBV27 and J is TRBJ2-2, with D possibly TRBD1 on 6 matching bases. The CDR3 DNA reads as TGTGCCAGCAGTTCCCAGGGGACCGGGGAGCTGTTTTTT. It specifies CASSSQGTGELFF.